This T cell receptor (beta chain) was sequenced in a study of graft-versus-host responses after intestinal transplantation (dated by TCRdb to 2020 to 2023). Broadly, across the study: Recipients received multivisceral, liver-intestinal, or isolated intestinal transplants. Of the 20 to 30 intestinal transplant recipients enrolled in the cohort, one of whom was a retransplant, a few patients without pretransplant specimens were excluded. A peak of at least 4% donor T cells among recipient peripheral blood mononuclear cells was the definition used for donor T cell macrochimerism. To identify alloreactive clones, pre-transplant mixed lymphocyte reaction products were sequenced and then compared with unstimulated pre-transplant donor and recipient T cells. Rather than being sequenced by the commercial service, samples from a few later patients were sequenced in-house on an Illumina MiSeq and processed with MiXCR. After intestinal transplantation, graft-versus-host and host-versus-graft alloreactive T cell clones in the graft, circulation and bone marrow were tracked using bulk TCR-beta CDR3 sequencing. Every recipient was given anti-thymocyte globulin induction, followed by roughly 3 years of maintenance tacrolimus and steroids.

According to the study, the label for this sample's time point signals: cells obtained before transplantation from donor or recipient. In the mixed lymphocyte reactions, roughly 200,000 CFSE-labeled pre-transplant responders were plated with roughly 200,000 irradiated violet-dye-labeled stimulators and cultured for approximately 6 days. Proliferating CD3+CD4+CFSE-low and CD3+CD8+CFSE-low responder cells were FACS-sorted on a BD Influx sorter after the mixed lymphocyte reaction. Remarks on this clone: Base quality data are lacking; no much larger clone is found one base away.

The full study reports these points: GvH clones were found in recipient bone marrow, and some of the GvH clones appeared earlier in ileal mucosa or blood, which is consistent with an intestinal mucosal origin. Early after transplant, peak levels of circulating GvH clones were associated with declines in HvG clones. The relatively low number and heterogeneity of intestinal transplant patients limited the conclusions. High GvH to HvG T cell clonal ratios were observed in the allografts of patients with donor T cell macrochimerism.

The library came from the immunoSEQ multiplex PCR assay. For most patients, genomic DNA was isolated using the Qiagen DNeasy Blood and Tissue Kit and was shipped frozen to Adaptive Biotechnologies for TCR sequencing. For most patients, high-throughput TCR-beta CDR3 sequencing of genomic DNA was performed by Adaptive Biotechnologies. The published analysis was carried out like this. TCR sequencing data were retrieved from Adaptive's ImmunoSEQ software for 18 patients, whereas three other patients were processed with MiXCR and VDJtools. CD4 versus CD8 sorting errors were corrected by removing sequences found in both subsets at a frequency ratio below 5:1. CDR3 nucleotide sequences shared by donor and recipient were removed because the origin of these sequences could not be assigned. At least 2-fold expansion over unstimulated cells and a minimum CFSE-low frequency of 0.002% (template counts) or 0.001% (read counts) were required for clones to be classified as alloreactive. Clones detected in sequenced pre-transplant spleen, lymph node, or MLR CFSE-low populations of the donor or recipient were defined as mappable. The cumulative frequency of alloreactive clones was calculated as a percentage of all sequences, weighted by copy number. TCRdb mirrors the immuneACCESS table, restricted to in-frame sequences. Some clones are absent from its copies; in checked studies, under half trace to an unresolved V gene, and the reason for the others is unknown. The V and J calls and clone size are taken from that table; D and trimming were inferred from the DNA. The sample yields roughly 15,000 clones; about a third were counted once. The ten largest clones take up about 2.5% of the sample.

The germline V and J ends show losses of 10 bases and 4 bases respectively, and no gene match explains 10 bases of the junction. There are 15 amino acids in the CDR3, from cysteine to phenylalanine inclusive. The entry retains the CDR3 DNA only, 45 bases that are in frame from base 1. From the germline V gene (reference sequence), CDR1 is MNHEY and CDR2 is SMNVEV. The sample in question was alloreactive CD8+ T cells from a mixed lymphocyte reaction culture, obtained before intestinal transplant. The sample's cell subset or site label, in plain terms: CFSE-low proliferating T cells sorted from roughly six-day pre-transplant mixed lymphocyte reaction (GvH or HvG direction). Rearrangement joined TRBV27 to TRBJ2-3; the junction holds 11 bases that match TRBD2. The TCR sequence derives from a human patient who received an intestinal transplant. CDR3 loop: CATRNLAGGADTQYF. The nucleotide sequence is TGTGCCACCAGGAATTTAGCGGGGGGGGCAGATACGCAGTATTTT.